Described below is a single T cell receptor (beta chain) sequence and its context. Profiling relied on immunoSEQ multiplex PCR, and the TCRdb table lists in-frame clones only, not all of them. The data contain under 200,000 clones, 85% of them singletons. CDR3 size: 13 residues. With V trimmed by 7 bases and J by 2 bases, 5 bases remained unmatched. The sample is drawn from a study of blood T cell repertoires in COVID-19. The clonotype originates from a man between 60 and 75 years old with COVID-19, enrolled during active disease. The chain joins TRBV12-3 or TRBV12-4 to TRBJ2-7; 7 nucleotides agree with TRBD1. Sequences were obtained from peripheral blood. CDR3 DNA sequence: TGTGCCAGCACCAGGGACAGCACCTACGAGCAGTACTTC. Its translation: CASTRDSTYEQYF.